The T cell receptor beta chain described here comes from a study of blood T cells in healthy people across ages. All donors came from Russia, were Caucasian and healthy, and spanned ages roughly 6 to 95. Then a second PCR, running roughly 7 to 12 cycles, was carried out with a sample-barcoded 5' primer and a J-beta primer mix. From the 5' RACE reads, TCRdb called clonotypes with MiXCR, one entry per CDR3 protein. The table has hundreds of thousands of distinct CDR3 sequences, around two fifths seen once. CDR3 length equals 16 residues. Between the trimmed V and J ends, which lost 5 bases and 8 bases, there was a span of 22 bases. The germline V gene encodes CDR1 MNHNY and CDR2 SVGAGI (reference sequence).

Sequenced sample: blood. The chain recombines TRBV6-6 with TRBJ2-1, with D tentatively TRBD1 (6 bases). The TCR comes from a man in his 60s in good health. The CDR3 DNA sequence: TGTGCCAGCAGTACCCCTCCAGGGACATATGAAGATGAGCAGTTCTTC. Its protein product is CASSTPPGTYEDEQFF.